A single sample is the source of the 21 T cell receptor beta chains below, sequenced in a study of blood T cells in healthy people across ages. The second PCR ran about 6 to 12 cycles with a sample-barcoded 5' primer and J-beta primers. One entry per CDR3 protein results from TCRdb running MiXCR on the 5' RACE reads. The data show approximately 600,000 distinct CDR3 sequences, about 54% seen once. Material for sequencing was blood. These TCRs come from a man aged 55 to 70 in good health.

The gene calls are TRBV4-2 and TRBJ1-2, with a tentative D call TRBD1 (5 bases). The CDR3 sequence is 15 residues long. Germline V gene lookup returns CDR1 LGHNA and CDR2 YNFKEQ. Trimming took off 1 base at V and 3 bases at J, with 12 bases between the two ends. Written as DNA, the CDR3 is TGTGCCAGCAGCCAAGGGCGACAGCATGACTATGGCTACACCTTC. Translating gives CASSQGRQHDYGYTF.

CDR3 sequence reads: CASSLQGGGTDTQYF. DNA of the CDR3: TGTGCCAGCAGCCTGCAAGGGGGGGGCACAGATACGCAGTATTTT. The rearrangement uses TRBV3-1 and TRBJ2-3; weak D call: TRBD2 (7 bases). V dropped 4 bases and J dropped 1 base, with 12 bases sitting between them. CDR1 is LGHDT and CDR2 is YNNKEL in the germline V gene (reference sequence). The CDR3 extends over 15 amino acids.

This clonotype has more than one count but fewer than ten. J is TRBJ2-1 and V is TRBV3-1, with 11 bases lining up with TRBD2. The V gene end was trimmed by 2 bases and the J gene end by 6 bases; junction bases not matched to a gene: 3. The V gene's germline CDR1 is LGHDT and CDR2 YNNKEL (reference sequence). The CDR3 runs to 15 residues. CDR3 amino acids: CASSQPGLAANEQFF. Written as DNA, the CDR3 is TGTGCCAGCAGCCAACCGGGACTAGCGGCCAATGAGCAGTTCTTC.

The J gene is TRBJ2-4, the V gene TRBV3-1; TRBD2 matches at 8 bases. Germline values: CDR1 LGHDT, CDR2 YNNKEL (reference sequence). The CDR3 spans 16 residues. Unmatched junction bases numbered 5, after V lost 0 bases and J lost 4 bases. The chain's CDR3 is CASSQEPGGRKNIQYF. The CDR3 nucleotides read TGTGCCAGCAGCCAAGAACCGGGGGGGCGGAAAAACATTCAGTACTTC.

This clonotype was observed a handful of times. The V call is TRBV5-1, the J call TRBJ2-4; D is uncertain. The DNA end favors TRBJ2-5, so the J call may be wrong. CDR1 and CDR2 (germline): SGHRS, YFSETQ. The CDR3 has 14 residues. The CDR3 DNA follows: TGCGCCAGCAGCCCATCGAGTACACAAGAGACCCAGTACTTC. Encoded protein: CASSPSSTQETQYF.

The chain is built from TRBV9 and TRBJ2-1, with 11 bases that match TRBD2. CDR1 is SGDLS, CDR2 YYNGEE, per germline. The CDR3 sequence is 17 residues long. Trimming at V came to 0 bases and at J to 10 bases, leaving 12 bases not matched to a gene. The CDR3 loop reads CASSVVDGLAGGGEQFF. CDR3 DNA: TGTGCCAGCAGCGTAGTAGATGGGCTAGCGGGGGGAGGGGAGCAGTTCTTC.

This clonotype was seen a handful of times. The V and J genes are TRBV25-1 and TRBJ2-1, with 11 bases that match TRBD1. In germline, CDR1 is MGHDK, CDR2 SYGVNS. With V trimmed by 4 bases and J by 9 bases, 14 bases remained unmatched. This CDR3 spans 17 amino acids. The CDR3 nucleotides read TGTGCCAGCAGTGGATATACCGGGACAGGGGGTAGCGGTGAGCAGTTCTTC. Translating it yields CASSGYTGTGGSGEQFF.

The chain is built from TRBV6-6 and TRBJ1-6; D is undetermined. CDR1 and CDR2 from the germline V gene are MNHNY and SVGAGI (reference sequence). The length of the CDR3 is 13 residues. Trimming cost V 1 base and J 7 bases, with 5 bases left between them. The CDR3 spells CASSYLGNSPLHF. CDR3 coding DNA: TGTGCCAGCAGTTACTTAGGGAATTCACCCCTCCACTTT.

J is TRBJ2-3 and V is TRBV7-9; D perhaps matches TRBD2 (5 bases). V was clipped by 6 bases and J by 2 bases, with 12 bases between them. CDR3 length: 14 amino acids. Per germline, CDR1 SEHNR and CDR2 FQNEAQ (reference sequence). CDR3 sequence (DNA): TGTGCCAGCAGTTCTGACTACTCCACAGATACGCAGTATTTT. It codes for CASSSDYSTDTQYF.

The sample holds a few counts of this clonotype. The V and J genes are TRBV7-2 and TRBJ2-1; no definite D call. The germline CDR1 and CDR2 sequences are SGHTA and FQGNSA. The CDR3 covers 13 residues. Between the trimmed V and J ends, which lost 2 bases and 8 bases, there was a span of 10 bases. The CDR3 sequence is CASSLNGFDEQFF. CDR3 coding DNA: TGTGCCAGCAGCTTAAACGGGTTCGATGAGCAGTTCTTC. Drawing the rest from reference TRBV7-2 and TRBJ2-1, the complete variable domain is GAGVSQSPSNKVTEKGKDVELRCDPISGHTALYWYRQSLGQGLEFLIYFQGNSAPDKSGLPSDRFSAERTGGSVSTLTIQRTQQEDSAVYLCASSLNGFDEQFFGPGTRLTVL.

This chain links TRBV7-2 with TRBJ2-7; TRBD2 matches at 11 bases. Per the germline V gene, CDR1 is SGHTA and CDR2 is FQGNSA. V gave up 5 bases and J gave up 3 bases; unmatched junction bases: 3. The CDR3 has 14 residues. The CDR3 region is CASSRLAGNYEQYF. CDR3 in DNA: TGTGCCAGCAGCCGACTAGCGGGGAACTACGAGCAGTACTTC.

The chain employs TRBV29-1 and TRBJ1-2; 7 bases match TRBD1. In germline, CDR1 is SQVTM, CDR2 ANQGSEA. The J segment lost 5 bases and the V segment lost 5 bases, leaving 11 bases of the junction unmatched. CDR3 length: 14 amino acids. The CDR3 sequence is CSVPDRAGAYGYTF. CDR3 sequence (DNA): TGCAGCGTTCCCGACAGGGCGGGCGCTTATGGCTACACCTTC.

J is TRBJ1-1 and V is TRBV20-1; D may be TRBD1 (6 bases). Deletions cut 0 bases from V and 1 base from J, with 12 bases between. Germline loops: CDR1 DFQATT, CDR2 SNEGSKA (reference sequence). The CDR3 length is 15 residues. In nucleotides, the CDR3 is TGCAGTGCTAGAGATTTCAGGGGAGGGAACACTGAAGCTTTCTTT. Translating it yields CSARDFRGGNTEAFF.

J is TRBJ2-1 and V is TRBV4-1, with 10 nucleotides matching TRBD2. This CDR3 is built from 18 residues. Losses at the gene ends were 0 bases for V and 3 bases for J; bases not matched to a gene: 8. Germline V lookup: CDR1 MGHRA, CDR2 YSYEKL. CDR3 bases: TGCGCCAGCAGCCAAGATCCTAGCGGGGGCCGTAGCTACAATGAGCAGTTCTTC. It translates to CASSQDPSGGRSYNEQFF.

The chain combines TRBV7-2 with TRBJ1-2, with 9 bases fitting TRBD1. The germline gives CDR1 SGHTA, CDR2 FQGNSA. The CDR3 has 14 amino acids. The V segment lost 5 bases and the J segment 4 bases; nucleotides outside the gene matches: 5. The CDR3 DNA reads TGTGCCAGCAGCAGGGACAGGGATGGCTATGGCTACACCTTC. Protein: CASSRDRDGYGYTF.

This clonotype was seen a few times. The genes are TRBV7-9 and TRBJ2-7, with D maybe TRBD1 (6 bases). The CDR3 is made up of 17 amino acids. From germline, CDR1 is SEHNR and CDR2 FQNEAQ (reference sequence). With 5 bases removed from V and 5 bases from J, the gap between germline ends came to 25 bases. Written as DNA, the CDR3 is TGTGCCAGCAGCGGGTTCGGACAGTCCAGACTTACTAACGAGCAGTACTTC. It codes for CASSGFGQSRLTNEQYF.

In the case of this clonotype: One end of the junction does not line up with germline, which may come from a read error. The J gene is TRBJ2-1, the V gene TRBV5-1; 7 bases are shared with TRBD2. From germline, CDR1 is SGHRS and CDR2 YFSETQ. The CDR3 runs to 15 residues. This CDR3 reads CASSSGGGEGNEQFF. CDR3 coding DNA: TGCGCCAGCAGTTCTGGCGGGGGTGAAGGGAATGAGCAATTCTTC.

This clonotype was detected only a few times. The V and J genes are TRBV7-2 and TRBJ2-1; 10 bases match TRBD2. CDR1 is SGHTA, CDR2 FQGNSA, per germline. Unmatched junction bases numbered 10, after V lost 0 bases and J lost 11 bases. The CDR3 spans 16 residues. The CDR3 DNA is TGTGCCAGCAGCTTAGCGGGGAGGGCTAGCGGGGGAAAGCAGTTCTTC. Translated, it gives CASSLAGRASGGKQFF.

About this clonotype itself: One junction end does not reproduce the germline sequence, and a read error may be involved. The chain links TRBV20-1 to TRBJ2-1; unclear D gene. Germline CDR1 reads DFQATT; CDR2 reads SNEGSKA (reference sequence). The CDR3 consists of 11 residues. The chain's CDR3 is CNAREYNEQFF. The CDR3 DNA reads TGCAATGCTAGAGAGTACAATGAGCAGTTCTTC.

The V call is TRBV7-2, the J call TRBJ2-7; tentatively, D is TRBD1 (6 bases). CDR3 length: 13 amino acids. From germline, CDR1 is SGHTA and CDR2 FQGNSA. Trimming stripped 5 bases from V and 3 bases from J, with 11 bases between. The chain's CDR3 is CASSVVTGYEQYF. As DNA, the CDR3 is TGTGCCAGCAGCGTAGTGACAGGCTACGAGCAGTACTTC.

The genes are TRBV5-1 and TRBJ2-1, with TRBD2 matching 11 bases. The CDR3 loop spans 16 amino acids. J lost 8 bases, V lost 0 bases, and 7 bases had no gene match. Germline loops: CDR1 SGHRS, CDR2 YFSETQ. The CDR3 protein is CASSLGTSGGAHEQFF. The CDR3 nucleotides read TGCGCCAGCAGCTTGGGAACTAGCGGGGGAGCGCATGAGCAGTTCTTC. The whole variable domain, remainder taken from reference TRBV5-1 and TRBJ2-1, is KAGVTQTPRYLIKTRGQQVTLSCSPISGHRSVSWYQQTPGQGLQFLFEYFSETQRNKGNFPGRFSGRQFSNSRSEMNVSTLELGDSALYLCASSLGTSGGAHEQFFGPGTRLTVL.